One sample yielded the 20 T cell receptor beta chains listed below, sequenced in a study of response to subunit inactivated influenza vaccine. TCRdb redid the calling of the RT-PCR reads with MiXCR, one entry per CDR3 protein. Among roughly 290,000 distinct CDR3 sequences, 21% were seen once, and the ten largest hold roughly 10%. Sequenced material: PBMCs from blood, taken about 19 months after vaccination. These receptors came from a man aged 50-75 years who received an inactivated influenza vaccine.

V gene TRBV20-1 combines with J gene TRBJ1-6; 7 bases align to TRBD1. V was clipped by 0 bases and J by 4 bases; unmatched bases: 9. There are 17 residues in the CDR3. In germline, CDR1 is DFQATT, CDR2 SNEGSKA (reference sequence). In DNA, the CDR3 is TGCAGTGCTAGAGATGCCCAGCGGGACAGTTATAATTCACCCCTCCACTTT. It yields the protein CSARDAQRDSYNSPLHF.

This sequence joins TRBV4-1 and TRBJ2-4; the D gene could be TRBD1 or TRBD2 (5 bases each). CDR1 and CDR2 from the germline V gene are MGHRA and YSYEKL. The CDR3 covers 15 residues. V lost 1 base and J 1 base, leaving 8 bases between the germline ends. The CDR3 DNA reads as TGCGCCAGCAGCCAAGCCCGGGACGCCAAAAACATTCAGTACTTC. Its protein product is CASSQARDAKNIQYF.

The chain employs TRBV25-1 and TRBJ2-7; 7 bases are a match to TRBD1. The CDR3 covers 17 residues. Germline values: CDR1 MGHDK, CDR2 SYGVNS. V trimming: 0 bases; J trimming: 0 bases; junction bases outside the gene matches: 8. This CDR3 is CASSEYGTASYSYEQYF. CDR3 in DNA: TGTGCCAGCAGTGAATATGGGACAGCAAGTTACTCCTACGAGCAGTACTTC.

This clonotype was seen many times. The chain employs TRBV7-9 and TRBJ1-6, with D tentatively TRBD1 (6 bases). V was pared by 4 bases and J by 3 bases, with 10 bases between. Germline V CDR1 and CDR2: SEHNR, FQNEAQ (reference sequence). The CDR3 is made up of 15 amino acids. The CDR3 region has the DNA TGTGCCAGCAGCTCCTGGACAGTCTATAATTCACCCCTCCACTTT. This codes for CASSSWTVYNSPLHF.

This rearrangement joins TRBV7-9 to TRBJ1-4; 7 nucleotides match TRBD1. Germline CDR1 and CDR2: SEHNR and FQNEAQ (reference sequence). The CDR3 sequence is 15 residues long. V shed 5 bases and J 4 bases; nucleotides not matched to a gene: 7. The CDR3 DNA is TGTGCCAGCAGCATCCCCGGGACAGTTAATGAAAAACTGTTTTTT. Amino acids: CASSIPGTVNEKLFF.

The chain joins TRBV24-1 to TRBJ2-2, with D perhaps matching TRBD1 (5 bases). The CDR3 totals 19 residues. CDR1 and CDR2 from the germline V gene are KGHDR and SFDVKD. Trimming took 3 bases from V and 4 from J, leaving 23 bases between them. CDR3 sequence reads: CATSDVRLGVRGGTGELFF. The CDR3 bases are TGTGCCACCAGTGATGTCCGTCTAGGGGTGAGAGGTGGCACCGGGGAGCTGTTTTTT.

This clonotype turned up a few times. The V call is TRBV7-9, the J call TRBJ2-3; D possibly corresponds to TRBD1 (6 bases). The CDR3 has 15 residues. V lost 2 bases and J lost 1, with 10 bases in between. CDR1 is SEHNR, CDR2 FQNEAQ, per germline (reference sequence). The CDR3 DNA follows: TGTGCCAGCAGCTTATTGGACAGCCGCACAGATACGCAGTATTTT. It encodes CASSLLDSRTDTQYF.

In its sample, this clonotype was seen many times. This chain joins TRBV2 and TRBJ1-2, with unresolved D. The CDR3 sequence is 15 residues long. Germline CDR1 and CDR2: SNHLY and FYNNEI. The ends were cut back, 1 base at V and 4 bases at J, with 13 bases in the middle. CDR3 amino acids: CASSEGRGWAYGYTF. DNA of the CDR3: TGTGCCAGCAGTGAAGGCCGGGGATGGGCCTATGGCTACACCTTC.

The chain joins TRBV7-8 to TRBJ1-1; no clear D. Germline V gene lookup returns CDR1 SGHVS and CDR2 FQNEAQ. Trimming shortened V by 0 bases and J by 10 bases, and 9 bases separated the two germline ends. The CDR3 is 12 residues long. CDR3 sequence: CASSLATGRAFF. CDR3 in DNA: TGTGCCAGCAGCTTAGCAACGGGAAGAGCTTTCTTT. Full variable domain (missing parts from reference TRBV7-8 and TRBJ1-1): GAGVSQSPRYKVAKRGQDVALRCDPISGHVSLFWYQQALGQGPEFLTYFQNEAQLDKSGLPSDRFFAERPEGSVSTLKIQRTQQEDSAVYLCASSLATGRAFFGQGTRLTVV.

The rearrangement joins TRBV5-5 to TRBJ1-5, with TRBD1 identical over 11 bases. The ends lost 4 bases at V and 5 bases at J; junction bases unmatched: 5. Per germline, CDR1 SGHKS and CDR2 YYEKEE (reference sequence). CDR3 length: 15 residues. In DNA form, the CDR3 reads TGTGCCAGCAGCCGGGACAGGGGGTATCATCAGCCCCAGCATTTT. This gives the protein CASSRDRGYHQPQHF.

This clonotype was recorded a few times. The rearrangement joins TRBV20-1 to TRBJ1-6; possibly TRBD1 for D (5 bases). CDR3 size: 22 residues. The V gene lost 5 bases and the J gene lost 2 bases, with 34 bases spanning the gap. The germline CDR1 and CDR2 sequences are DFQATT and SNEGSKA (reference sequence). The CDR3 region is CSARHGGNQRGPGYTYNSPLHF. In DNA form, the CDR3 reads TGCAGTGCTCGGCATGGCGGAAACCAAAGGGGCCCGGGATATACCTATAATTCACCCCTCCACTTT.

This clonotype occurred a few times. The rearrangement joins TRBV10-1 to TRBJ2-1, with D possibly being TRBD1 or TRBD2 (5 bases each). Trimming took off 4 bases at V and 4 bases at J, with 14 bases between the two ends. This CDR3 region has 15 residues. Germline V gene sequence: CDR1 WNHNN, CDR2 SYGVQD (reference sequence). CDR3 sequence: CASSAGQGNYNEQFF. CDR3 bases: TGCGCCAGCAGTGCGGGGCAGGGTAATTACAATGAGCAGTTCTTC.

V usage is TRBV7-3 and J usage is TRBJ2-3; 10 bases align to TRBD2. Germline trimming cut 6 bases from V and 7 bases from J; bases unmatched to any gene: 13. CDR1 SGHTA and CDR2 FQGTGA come from the germline V gene. This CDR3 has 16 residues. The CDR3 sequence: CASSHHSGRSANTQYF. The CDR3 nucleotides read TGTGCCAGCAGTCACCATAGCGGGAGGTCGGCAAATACGCAGTATTTT.

This clonotype occurred a few times. The chain uses TRBV5-1 and TRBJ1-3, with D uncertain. The V gene's germline CDR1 is SGHRS and CDR2 YFSETQ. The CDR3 has 16 residues. Trimming removed 0 bases from V and 1 base from J, with 11 bases in between. The CDR3 nucleotides read TGCGCCAGCAGCTTGGCCACGGGAGGATCTGGAAACACCATATATTTT. Translated, it gives CASSLATGGSGNTIYF.

The rearrangement joins TRBV24-1 to TRBJ2-7, with D possibly TRBD2 on 6 matching bases. This CDR3 is 11 amino acids long. Trimming cost V 6 bases and J 6 bases, with 8 bases left between them. The germline gives CDR1 KGHDR, CDR2 SFDVKD. CDR3 DNA sequence: TGTGCCACCAGTATGGGACTCGAGCAGTACTTC. As protein: CATSMGLEQYF.

This clonotype was counted at least ten times. The chain combines TRBV10-3 with TRBJ1-5; perhaps TRBD1 as D (5 bases). Germline V gene data show CDR1 as ENHRY and CDR2 as SYGVKD. The CDR3 sequence is 15 residues long. Trimming left V 3 bases short and J 5 bases short, with 14 bases between. CDR3 in DNA: TGTGCCATCAGTGATAGGACACAAACAGATCAGCCCCAGCATTTT. This gives the protein CAISDRTQTDQPQHF.

This clonotype came up a few times. The chain recombines TRBV5-1 with TRBJ1-4; D is undetermined. The CDR3 totals 13 residues. The V end was cut by 5 bases, the J end by 8 bases, with 13 bases between. The germline V gene has CDR1 SGHRS and CDR2 YFSETQ. The CDR3 here is CASRQQQEEKLFF. CDR3 nucleotide sequence: TGCGCCAGCAGGCAACAGCAAGAGGAAAAACTGTTTTTT. Variable domain in full (rest from reference TRBV5-1 and TRBJ1-4): KAGVTQTPRYLIKTRGQQVTLSCSPISGHRSVSWYQQTPGQGLQFLFEYFSETQRNKGNFPGRFSGRQFSNSRSEMNVSTLELGDSALYLCASRQQQEEKLFFGSGTQLSVL.

The table lists this clonotype with a few counts. The CDR3 here is CASSPNRLTQYF. For the CDR3, the DNA is TGTGCCAGCAGCCCAAACCGACTGACGCAGTATTTT. This sequence joins TRBV11-3 and TRBJ2-3; D gene ambiguous. Germline V gives CDR1 SGHNT, CDR2 YENEEA. The V end lost 5 bases, the J end lost 9 bases, and 12 bases lay between the germline ends. The CDR3 runs to 12 residues.

This clonotype was recorded at least ten times. The chain combines TRBV9 with TRBJ1-1; TRBD1 aligns across 8 bases. The germline V gene encodes CDR1 SGDLS and CDR2 YYNGEE. J was trimmed by 4 bases and V by 0 bases; bases with no gene match: 2. This CDR3 comprises 14 residues. CDR3 in amino acids: CASSVAGGGTEAFF. CDR3 DNA sequence: TGTGCCAGCAGCGTAGCAGGGGGCGGCACTGAAGCTTTCTTT.

This clonotype was picked up a small number of times. V gene TRBV5-1 combines with J gene TRBJ2-2; the D gene is possibly TRBD1 (5 bases). This CDR3 region has 13 residues. CDR1 is SGHRS and CDR2 is YFSETQ in the germline V gene. Trimming removed 4 bases from V and 7 bases from J, with 11 bases in between. CDR3 sequence: CASSRDRIGELFF. The CDR3 nucleotides read TGCGCCAGCAGCCGAGACAGAATCGGGGAGCTGTTTTTT.